These 11 T cell receptor beta chains share one sample of origin, sequenced in a study of shared clonotypes between healthy human individuals. Generated by immunoSEQ multiplex PCR, the TCRdb table keeps only in-frame clones and is missing some. The sample has 2 million to 2.5 million clones, around 93% seen once; the top ten hold 0.3% to 0.4%. Sequencing was performed on naive CD4+ T cells from PBMCs. The subset here: CD45RA+ positively selected. The source of these receptors is a man aged 18 to 29 in good health. Some clones in this sample may be carry-over from other donors' samples.

CDR3 protein: CASSPKTSGSNEQFF. The CDR3 DNA reads as TGTGCCAGCAGCCCGAAGACTAGCGGGAGTAATGAGCAGTTCTTC. The V gene is TRBV7-3, the J gene TRBJ2-1; 12 nucleotides align to TRBD2. This CDR3 has 15 residues. V lost 5 bases, J lost 7 bases, and 6 bases stayed unmatched. Per germline, CDR1 SGHTA and CDR2 FQGTGA. Looking up the rest from reference TRBV7-3 and TRBJ2-1 gives the full variable domain: GAGVSQTPSNKVTEKGKYVELRCDPISGHTALYWYRQSLGQGPEFLIYFQGTGAADDSGLPNDRFFAVRPEGSVSTLKIQRTERGDSAVYLCASSPKTSGSNEQFFGPGTRLTVL.

This clone was seen just once. J is TRBJ1-2 and V is TRBV28; D gene ambiguous. The CDR3 totals 13 residues. V was clipped by 3 bases and J by 2 bases, with 7 bases between them. Germline values: CDR1 MDHEN, CDR2 SYDVKM. DNA for the CDR3: TGTGCCAGCAGTTTGGAACAGAACTATGGCTACACCTTC. This sequence encodes CASSLEQNYGYTF.

Points on this clone: Additional DNA sequences in this sample encode the identical CDR3. The rearrangement uses TRBV5-1 and TRBJ2-3; D is perhaps TRBD1 (6 bases). The V gene lost 4 bases and the J gene lost 0 bases, with 15 bases spanning the gap. Germline CDR1 SGHRS, CDR2 YFSETQ. The CDR3 length is 16 residues. The CDR3 DNA reads TGCGCCAGCAGCCCCAGCTCAGGGGCCAGCACAGATACGCAGTATTTT. This gives the protein CASSPSSGASTDTQYF.

The chain has TRBV12-5 and TRBJ2-7, with 8 nucleotides matching TRBD2. In germline, CDR1 is LGHNT, CDR2 FRNRAP. This CDR3 comprises 14 residues. J lost 4 bases, V lost 7 bases, and 9 bases had no gene match. As DNA, the CDR3 is TGTGCTAGTGCCCTCGGCGGGAGGCCTTACGAGCAGTACTTC. This sequence encodes CASALGGRPYEQYF.

This clone was observed once. This chain uses TRBV4-1 with TRBJ2-2; a weak D match, TRBD1 (5 bases). Germline-derived CDR1 and CDR2 are MGHRA and YSYEKL. Trimming stripped 3 bases from V and 6 bases from J, with 11 bases between. The CDR3 runs 14 residues. In nucleotides, the CDR3 is TGCGCCAGCAGCCATAGATGGGGCCCCGGGGAGCTGTTTTTT. Its translation is CASSHRWGPGELFF.

As concerns this clone: The same CDR3 is also encoded by other DNA sequences in this sample. The rearrangement joins TRBV6-6 to TRBJ2-3; tentatively, D is TRBD2 (5 bases). The germline V and J ends were trimmed by 2 bases and 3 bases, with 6 bases remaining between them. CDR1 MNHNY and CDR2 SVGAGI come from the germline V gene (reference sequence). The length of the CDR3 is 13 residues. Here the CDR3 reads CASSYSGTDTQYF. In DNA, the CDR3 is TGTGCCAGCAGTTACAGCGGTACAGATACGCAGTATTTT.

The V gene is TRBV5-5, the J gene TRBJ1-1; D not certain. Germline lookup yields CDR1 SGHKS and CDR2 YYEKEE (reference sequence). CDR3 length: 14 amino acids. V lost 3 bases to trimming and J lost 2 bases, with 11 bases between them. The CDR3 region is CASSYRTVNTEAFF. The CDR3 DNA is TGTGCCAGCAGCTATCGGACGGTAAACACTGAAGCTTTCTTT.

V and J are TRBV5-1 and TRBJ2-2; 9 bases are shared with TRBD2. The length of the CDR3 is 17 residues. The V and J ends lost 0 bases and 5 bases, in that order; junction bases with no gene match: 8. Germline CDR1 SGHRS, CDR2 YFSETQ. CDR3 loop: CASSLGTSVRDTGELFF. The CDR3 DNA is TGCGCCAGCAGCTTGGGGACTAGCGTTAGAGATACCGGGGAGCTGTTTTTT.

This clone appeared a single time. The chain uses TRBV28 and TRBJ2-1, with 12 bases lining up with TRBD1. The CDR3 covers 15 residues. Germline CDR1 and CDR2: MDHEN and SYDVKM. V trimming: 6 bases; J trimming: 7 bases; junction bases outside the gene matches: 7. DNA for the CDR3: TGTGCCAGCAGCCCCGGGACAGGGGGCAATAATGAGCAGTTCTTC. Translation: CASSPGTGGNNEQFF.

This chain joins TRBV7-2 and TRBJ2-2, with TRBD1 matching 9 bases. Trimming cost V 2 bases and J 3 bases; bases outside gene matches: 4. This CDR3 is 16 amino acids long. Per the germline V gene, CDR1 is SGHTA and CDR2 is FQGNSA. DNA of the CDR3: TGTGCCAGCAGCTTAAGGGGACAGGGATACACCGGGGAGCTGTTTTTT. This encodes CASSLRGQGYTGELFF.

The chain is built from TRBV9 and TRBJ2-3, with 14 bases aligning to TRBD2. V dropped 0 bases and J dropped 6; count of bases not matched to a gene: 15. CDR3 size: 20 residues. Germline V gene sequence: CDR1 SGDLS, CDR2 YYNGEE. This CDR3 reads CASSVGQPTGTSGSRDTQYF. The CDR3 DNA sequence: TGTGCCAGCAGCGTAGGCCAACCGACTGGGACTAGCGGGAGTAGGGATACGCAGTATTTT.